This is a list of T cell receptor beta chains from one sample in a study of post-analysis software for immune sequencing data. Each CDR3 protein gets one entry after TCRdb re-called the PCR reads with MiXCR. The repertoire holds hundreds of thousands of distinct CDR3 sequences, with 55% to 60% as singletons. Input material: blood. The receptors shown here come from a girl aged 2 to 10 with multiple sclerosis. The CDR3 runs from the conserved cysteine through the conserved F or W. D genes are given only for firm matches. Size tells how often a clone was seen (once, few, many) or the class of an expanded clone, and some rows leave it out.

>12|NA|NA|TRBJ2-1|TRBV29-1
CSAETITGEQFF
TGCAGCGCCGAAACCATAACCGGTGAGCAGTTCTTC
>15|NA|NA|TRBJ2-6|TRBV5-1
CASTDRLSGANVLTF
TGCGCCAGCACGGACAGACTCTCTGGGGCCAACGTCCTGACTTTC
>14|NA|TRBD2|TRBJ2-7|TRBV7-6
CASSSISGSSEQYF
TGTGCCAGCAGCTCGATTAGCGGGAGCAGCGAGCAGTACTTC
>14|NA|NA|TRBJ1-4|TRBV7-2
CASSLGGDIEKLFF
TGTGCCAGCAGCTTGGGGGGGGATATCGAAAAACTGTTTTTT
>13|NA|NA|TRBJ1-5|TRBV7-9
CASTPLANQPQHF
TGTGCCAGCACCCCTCTCGCCAATCAGCCCCAGCATTTT
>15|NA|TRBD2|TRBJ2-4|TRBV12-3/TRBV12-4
CASRARRGRGDIQYF
TGTGCCAGCAGGGCCCGTCGGGGGCGGGGGGACATTCAGTACTTC
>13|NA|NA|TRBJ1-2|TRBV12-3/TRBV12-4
CASRNQGNYGYTF
TGTGCCAGCAGGAATCAGGGGAACTATGGCTACACCTTC
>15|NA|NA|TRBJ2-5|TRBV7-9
CASSLAVDSGETQYF
TGTGCCAGCAGCTTAGCGGTGGACAGCGGAGAGACCCAGTACTTC
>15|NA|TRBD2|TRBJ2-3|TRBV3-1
CASSLGGSGVDTQYF
TGTGCCAGCAGCCTCGGGGGTAGCGGGGTGGATACGCAGTATTTT
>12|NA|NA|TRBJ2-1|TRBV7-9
CASSLRIAEEFF
TGTGCCAGCAGCTTACGTATAGCGGAGGAGTTCTTC
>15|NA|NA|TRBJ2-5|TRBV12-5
CASGPGLSVEETQYF
TGTGCTAGTGGTCCTGGTCTAAGCGTGGAAGAGACCCAGTACTTC
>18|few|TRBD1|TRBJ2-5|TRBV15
CATSRKLTAGTGVETQYF
TGTGCCACCAGCAGAAAACTTACCGCCGGGACAGGGGTAGAGACCCAGTACTTC
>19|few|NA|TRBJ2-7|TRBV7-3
CASSLTFGKGRRGEHEQYF
TGTGCCAGCAGCTTAACGTTCGGTAAAGGGCGCAGGGGCGAGCACGAGCAGTACTTC
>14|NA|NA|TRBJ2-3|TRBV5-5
CASSSGFGGDTQYF
TGTGCCAGCAGCTCAGGATTCGGAGGAGATACGCAGTATTTT
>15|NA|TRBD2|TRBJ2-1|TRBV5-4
CVSSDLAGGSYEQFF
TGTGTCAGCAGCGATCTAGCGGGAGGAAGCTATGAGCAGTTCTTC
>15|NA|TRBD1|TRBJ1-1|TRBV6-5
CASSRTPTGDTEAFF
TGTGCCAGCAGCCGTACGCCGACAGGGGACACTGAAGCTTTCTTT
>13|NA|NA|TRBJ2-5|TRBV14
CASSQGSGRTQYF
TGTGCCAGCAGCCAGGGGAGTGGACGGACCCAGTACTTC
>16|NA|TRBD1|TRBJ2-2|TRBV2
CASSEPTGANTGELFF
TGTGCCAGCAGTGAACCGACAGGGGCGAACACCGGGGAGCTGTTTTTT
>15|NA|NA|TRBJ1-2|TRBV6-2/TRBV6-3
CASSYAGGGRQGYTF
TGTGCCAGCAGTTACGCCGGAGGGGGTCGACAGGGCTACACCTTC
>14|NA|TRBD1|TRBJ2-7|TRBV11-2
CASSSPGTVREQYF
TGTGCCAGCAGCTCCCCAGGGACAGTTCGCGAGCAGTACTTC
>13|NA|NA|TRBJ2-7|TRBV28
CASSSGTNCEQYF
TGTGCCAGCAGTTCTGGGACGAACTGCGAGCAGTACTTC
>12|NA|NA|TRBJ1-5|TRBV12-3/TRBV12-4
CASSSGDQPQHF
TGTGCCAGCAGTTCAGGGGACCAGCCCCAGCATTTT
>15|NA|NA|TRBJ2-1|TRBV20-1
CSARGGALQYNEQFF
TGCAGTGCTAGGGGCGGCGCACTCCAATACAATGAGCAGTTCTTC
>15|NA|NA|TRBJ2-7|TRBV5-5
CASRRRRADSYEQYF
TGTGCCAGCAGACGTCGAAGGGCAGATTCCTACGAGCAGTACTTC
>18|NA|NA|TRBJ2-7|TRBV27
CASSRRSTTSGTHNEQYF
TGTGCCAGCAGTCGCAGGAGTACTACCAGCGGGACACACAATGAGCAGTACTTC
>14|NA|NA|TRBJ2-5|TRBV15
CATRAAAGEETQYF
TGTGCCACCAGGGCGGCGGCAGGGGAAGAGACCCAGTACTTC
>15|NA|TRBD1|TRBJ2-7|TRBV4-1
CASSQEDRATYEQYF
TGCGCCAGCAGCCAGGAGGACAGGGCAACCTACGAGCAGTACTTC
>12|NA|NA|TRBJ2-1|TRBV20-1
CSARDMGDEQFF
TGCAGTGCTAGAGATATGGGGGATGAGCAGTTCTTC
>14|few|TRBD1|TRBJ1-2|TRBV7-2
CASTLGQGWYGYTF
TGTGCCAGCACCCTCGGACAGGGATGGTATGGCTACACCTTC
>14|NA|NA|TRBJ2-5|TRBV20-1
CSARAPLVRETQYF
TGCAGTGCTAGAGCCCCGCTAGTACGGGAGACCCAGTACTTC
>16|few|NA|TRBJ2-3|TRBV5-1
CASSLAWGFRTDTQYF
TGCGCCAGCAGCTTGGCCTGGGGATTCCGCACAGATACGCAGTATTTT
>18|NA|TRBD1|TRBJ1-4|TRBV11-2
CASSPLGSRQGGREKLFF
TGTGCCAGCAGCCCCCTAGGGTCTCGACAGGGAGGGCGGGAAAAACTGTTTTTT
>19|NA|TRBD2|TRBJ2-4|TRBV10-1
CASSVPVNSGTLAKNIQYF
TGCGCCAGCAGTGTACCCGTCAATAGCGGGACTCTAGCCAAAAACATTCAGTACTTC
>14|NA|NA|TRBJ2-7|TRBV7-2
CASSLSADSYEQYF
TGTGCCAGCAGCTTATCTGCGGATTCCTACGAGCAGTACTTC
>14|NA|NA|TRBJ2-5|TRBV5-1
CASSLIDPRETQYF
TGCGCCAGCAGCCTGATCGACCCCCGGGAAACCCAGTACTTC
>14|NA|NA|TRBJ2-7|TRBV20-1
CSAPRDGIYNEQYF
TGCAGTGCACCCCGGGACGGAATCTACAATGAGCAGTACTTC
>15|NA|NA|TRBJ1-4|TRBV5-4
CASSLGERQIEKLFF
TGTGCCAGCAGCTTGGGGGAACGACAGATCGAAAAACTGTTTTTT
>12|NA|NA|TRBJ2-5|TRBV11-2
CASSQTEGEQYF
TGTGCCAGCAGCCAAACAGAGGGGGAGCAGTACTTC
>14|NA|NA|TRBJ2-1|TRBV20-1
CSASLPGAYNEQFF
TGCAGTGCTAGTCTACCGGGGGCTTACAATGAGCAGTTCTTC
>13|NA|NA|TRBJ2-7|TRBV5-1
CASSLSGRGEQYF
TGCGCCAGCAGCTTGAGCGGACGCGGCGAGCAGTACTTC